Below, one TCR beta chain is given with its context. Its matching antigen is unknown. Germline-derived CDR1 and CDR2 are SGHTS and YDEGEE. Between the trimmed V and J ends, which lost 8 bases and 6 bases, there was a span of 20 bases. The CDR3 sequence is 14 residues long. Treatment indicated: roughly 10-day PBMC culture with coronavirus spike peptide pools or control peptides (ViraFEST assay). ViraFEST grew antigen-specific T cells using peptide pools, then sequenced TCRs. This record belongs to a study of vaccination and CD4 T cells after COVID-19. Study-wide background: Post-COVID draws followed diagnosis by a median about 100 days (range 35 to 161). Stimuli were overlapping spike peptide pools of SARS-CoV-2 and three common cold coronaviruses (HCoV-NL63, HCoV-OC43, HCoV-229E).

The assay that was used to sequence DNA from cultured CD4+ T cells was the Oncomine TCR Beta short-read assay. TCRdb analysed the PCR reads with MiXCR anew, one entry per CDR3 protein. The sample records over 12,000 distinct CDR3 sequences, 40% to 60% being singletons. The starting material was cultured CD4+ T cells from blood, obtained after SARS-CoV-2 vaccination. This receptor was identified in a human donor with COVID-19. The V and J genes are TRBV5-8 and TRBJ1-1; D remains unclear. CDR3 protein: CASPRRERRAEAFF. The CDR3 DNA reads TGTGCCAGTCCTAGGAGGGAGAGGAGGGCTGAAGCTTTCTTT.